Each of the 12 T cell receptor beta chains below was sequenced from the same sample in a study of T cell responses to AZD1222 COVID-19 vaccine. The protocol was immunoSEQ multiplex PCR, while the TCRdb copy is restricted to in-frame clones and leaves out a portion. The top ten hold 1.3% of the sample, which has about 150,000 clones, 94% seen once. Sequencing was performed on peripheral blood, taken on day 0 of AZD1222 vaccination. These receptors all stem from an adult in good health.

The chain carries TRBV20-1 and TRBJ1-5; no definite D call. With 3 bases removed from V and 3 bases from J, the gap between germline ends came to 9 bases. Germline CDR1 reads DFQATT; CDR2 reads SNEGSKA (reference sequence). The CDR3 contains 13 residues. The CDR3 coding sequence is TGCAGTGCTAGTTTGGGTTCCAATCAGCCCCAGCATTTT. Its protein product is CSASLGSNQPQHF.

The V gene is TRBV20-1, the J gene TRBJ1-2; D gene unclear. Germline lookup yields CDR1 DFQATT and CDR2 SNEGSKA (reference sequence). V was trimmed by 6 bases and J by 7 bases, leaving 12 bases between them. CDR3 length equals 11 residues. The DNA of the CDR3 is TGCAGTGCGAATCTTGTAAGTGGCTACACCTTC. Translation: CSANLVSGYTF.

The chain joins TRBV18 to TRBJ2-1, with 9 bases lining up with TRBD2. CDR3 length: 15 amino acids. Trimming took 0 bases from V and 9 from J; bases not matched to a gene: 6. From germline, CDR1 is KGHSH and CDR2 LQKENI. This CDR3 is CASSPPSGGKGEQFF. CDR3 nucleotide sequence: TGTGCCAGCTCACCACCGAGCGGGGGGAAAGGTGAGCAGTTCTTC.

The chain recombines TRBV18 with TRBJ1-1; D remains unclear. CDR1 is KGHSH, CDR2 LQKENI, per germline. The CDR3 runs 13 residues. V lost 6 bases and J 6 bases, leaving 14 bases between the germline ends. As DNA, the CDR3 is TGTGCCAGCTCCACCACCCTTACAGCTGAAGCTTTCTTT. Protein: CASSTTLTAEAFF.

CDR3 sequence reads: CASSIQLNQPQHF. The CDR3 DNA is TGTGCCAGCAGTATACAGCTGAATCAGCCCCAGCATTTT. The chain links TRBV12-3 or TRBV12-4 to TRBJ1-5; no reliable D call. This CDR3 has 13 amino acids. V was clipped by 5 bases and J by 4 bases, with 9 bases between them.

The CDR3 sequence: CASSAEGQGHWSYEQYV. In DNA form, the CDR3 reads TGTGCCAGCAGCGCCGAGGGACAGGGTCACTGGTCCTACGAGCAGTACGTC. The chain combines TRBV5-6 with TRBJ2-7, with 9 bases aligning to TRBD1. CDR3 length equals 17 residues. CDR1 and CDR2 (germline): SGHDT, YYEEEE. V shed 4 bases, J shed 1 base, and the junction held 12 bases outside the gene matches.

The rearrangement uses TRBV28 and TRBJ1-4; a possible D gene is TRBD1 (5 bases). This CDR3 comprises 16 residues. From germline, CDR1 is MDHEN and CDR2 SYDVKM. Trimming removed 3 bases from V and 5 bases from J, with 16 bases in between. The CDR3 region is CASSFLRRGQNEKLFF. The CDR3 nucleotides read TGTGCCAGCAGTTTCCTTAGGAGGGGCCAGAATGAAAAACTGTTTTTT.

This clone came up once. The J gene is TRBJ2-1, the V gene TRBV29-1; perhaps TRBD2 as D (6 bases). V gave up 2 bases and J gave up 4 bases, with 9 bases separating them. There are 13 residues in the CDR3. Germline CDR1 SQVTM, CDR2 ANQGSEA. CDR3 sequence reads: CSVEWRGYNEQFF. CDR3 DNA: TGCAGCGTTGAATGGCGGGGTTACAATGAGCAGTTCTTC.

V and J are TRBV24-1 and TRBJ2-2; D unclear. In germline, CDR1 is KGHDR, CDR2 SFDVKD. Trimming removed 7 bases from V and 0 bases from J, with 11 bases in between. The CDR3 sequence is 15 residues long. CDR3 DNA: TGTGCCACCAGCCCCTCGGGCGCGAACACCGGGGAGCTGTTTTTT. This sequence encodes CATSPSGANTGELFF.

This clone occurred a few times. This chain links TRBV7-9 with TRBJ1-1; D gene uncertain. This CDR3 comprises 15 residues. The V end was cut by 2 bases, the J end by 6 bases, with 16 bases between. Germline V gene lookup returns CDR1 SEHNR and CDR2 FQNEAQ (reference sequence). The CDR3, as DNA: TGTGCCAGCAGCTTAAATTCTCAATCAGGCGCTGAAGCTTTCTTT. Translated, it gives CASSLNSQSGAEAFF.

V is TRBV28 and J is TRBJ2-7; D remains unclear. V was pared by 5 bases and J by 3 bases, with 8 bases between. The CDR3 runs 12 residues. Germline assignment: CDR1 MDHEN and CDR2 SYDVKM. This CDR3 is CASSGTDYEQYV. CDR3 bases: TGTGCCAGCAGTGGAACAGACTACGAGCAGTACGTC.

The chain is built from TRBV6-5 and TRBJ2-7; D might be TRBD2 (6 bases). Germline V lookup: CDR1 MNHEY, CDR2 SVGAGI. Trimming took off 6 bases at V and 5 bases at J, with 8 bases between the two ends. This CDR3 spans 11 amino acids. Here the CDR3 reads CASRLADEQYV. Here the CDR3 DNA reads TGTGCCAGCAGACTAGCCGACGAGCAGTACGTC.